The TCR beta chain under discussion was sequenced for a study of CXCR3-negative and CXCR3-positive naive CD8 T cells. Overall study results and limits: TRB CDR3 properties were used to infer TCR strength, and surface CD5 was comparable between naive subsets. Researchers report that CXCR3-positive naive cells carry more hydrophobic TRB CDR3s than CXCR3-negative naive cells.

Each TRB cDNA library was prepared by 5' RACE (with UMI labels). TCRdb reprocessed the 5' RACE reads, keeping one entry per CDR3 protein, no DNA. The repertoire table contains tens of thousands of distinct CDR3 sequences. With regard to this clonotype: Its antigen is as yet unknown.

Sorts performed in triplicate captured roughly 320,000 cells each from every CD8+ T cell subset. Naive CD8+ T cells were CD45RO-CCR7+CD27+CD95-. This CDR3 comprises 15 residues. Germline assignment: CDR1 MNHEY and CDR2 SMNVEV (reference sequence). Sequenced sample: naive CXCR3- CD8+ T cells from blood. Subset: CD45RO-CCR7+CD27+CD95- naive CD8+ T cells lacking CXCR3 (TNR3-). The receptor's source is a human donor in good health. Some clones in this sample may be carry-over from other donors' samples. This chain links TRBV27 with TRBJ1-2; TCRdb selects TRBD1, and the lack of DNA leaves this call unchecked. This CDR3 is CASSGTGGGAYGYTF.